Shown below are 27 T cell receptor beta chains from a single sample sequenced in a study of tumor and adjacent non-tumor tissue in lung cancer. TCRbeta libraries were built with three rounds of nested PCR, modified from ARM-PCR. TCRdb passed the multiplex PCR reads through MiXCR, listing each CDR3 protein once. The table includes 91,000 or so distinct CDR3 sequences, about 66% detected once. No cell sorting was done before RNA was extracted from the tissue. Sequencing used lung tumor tissue. These receptor sequences come from a man aged 60-69 years with non-small cell lung cancer.

As to this clonotype: The junction departs from germline at one end; a sequencing error may be responsible. The chain is built from TRBV24-1 and TRBJ2-1; no firm D call. Germline CDR1 KGHDR, CDR2 SFDVKD. CDR3 length equals 15 residues. The CDR3 protein is CATSDLAESYSEQFF. The DNA of the CDR3 is TGTGCCACCAGTGATTTGGCGGAATCCTACAGTGAGCAGTTCTTC.

As for this clonotype: A much larger clonotype is one base distant, so this may be a read error. This sequence joins TRBV28 and TRBJ2-7; 11 bases agree with TRBD2. This CDR3 region has 14 residues. In germline, CDR1 is MDHEN, CDR2 SYDVKM. CDR3 sequence: CPSSKLAGVYEQYF. In DNA form, the CDR3 reads TGTCCCAGCAGTAAACTAGCGGGAGTATACGAGCAGTACTTC.

The V and J genes are TRBV7-8 and TRBJ2-1; 12 positions agree with TRBD2. Looked up from germline, CDR1 is SGHVS and CDR2 is FQNEAQ. The length of the CDR3 is 17 residues. V dropped 3 bases and J dropped 16; count of bases not matched to a gene: 19. The CDR3 spells CASSLGTSGSRGNDHFF. The CDR3 nucleotides read TGTGCCAGCAGCTTGGGGACTAGCGGGTCCCGAGGCAATGATCACTTCTTC.

Details on this clonotype: Because the CDR3 is missing its conserved closing phenylalanine or tryptophan, this is likely a read error. This chain connects TRBV19 to TRBJ1-1, with D perhaps matching TRBD1 (5 bases). This CDR3 has 15 amino acids. Trimming took 1 base from V and 2 from J, leaving 11 bases between them. Germline V gene sequence: CDR1 LNHDA, CDR2 SQIVND (reference sequence). CDR3 DNA sequence: TGTGCCAGTAGTATAGGTCAGGGAGTAAACACTGAAGCTTTCCTT. Residues: CASSIGQGVNTEAFL.

As to this clonotype: The junction shows a germline mismatch at one end, possibly a read error. The genes are TRBV4-3 and TRBJ2-2; tentatively, D is TRBD1 or TRBD2 (5 bases each). Germline assignment: CDR1 LGHNA and CDR2 YSLEER. The CDR3 length is 16 residues. The CDR3 DNA sequence: TGCGCCAGCAGCCAATCGGGGCAGGCAGTCCCCGGGGAGCTGTCTTTT. Translation gives CASSQSGQAVPGELSF.

To note about this clonotype: This sequence may be a read error, since a much larger clone differs from it by one base. V is TRBV6-1 and J is TRBJ2-3; the D is unclear. Per germline, CDR1 MNHNS and CDR2 SASEGT. This CDR3 region has 14 residues. The DNA of the CDR3 is TGTACCAGCAGTCAGATAGGGTATCTGGATACGCAGTATTTT. This sequence encodes CTSSQIGYLDTQYF.

This clonotype came up once. No conserved phenylalanine or tryptophan ends this CDR3, so it is likely a read error. The limits of the CDR3 on the DNA are not certain, so only TCRdb's listed CDR3 is given. V usage is TRBV7-9 and J usage is TRBJ1-4; the DNA was not used to check the table's D call, TRBD1. From germline, CDR1 is SEHNR and CDR2 FQNEAQ (reference sequence). The length of the CDR3 is 11 amino acids, counting both ends. CDR3 protein: CGSSIPGPGAS.

The chain is built from TRBV6-6 and TRBJ2-1; 11 bases agree with TRBD2. The CDR3 has 16 residues. The germline CDR1 and CDR2 sequences are MNHNY and SVGAGI (reference sequence). CDR3: CTSKASGRSSYNEQFF. In nucleotides, the CDR3 is TGTACAAGCAAGGCTAGCGGGAGGTCCTCCTACAATGAGCAGTTCTTC.

As to this clonotype: Since a much larger clone is just one base distant, this may be a read error. V is TRBV29-1 and J is TRBJ2-1; 7 nucleotides agree with TRBD1. Germline values: CDR1 SQVTM, CDR2 ANQGSEA. CDR3 length: 13 residues. V gave up 7 bases and J gave up 9 bases; unmatched junction bases: 12. The CDR3 DNA sequence: TGCAGCGCCGCTCGGGACAGCTGTAGTGAGCAGTTCTTC. Protein product: CSAARDSCSEQFF.

About this clonotype itself: One end of the junction fails to match germline, which may point to a read error. J is TRBJ2-5 and V is TRBV10-2; no clear D. Looked up from germline, CDR1 is WSHSY and CDR2 is SAAADI. The CDR3 extends over 16 amino acids. Written as DNA, the CDR3 is TGCGCCGGCAGTGAGAGCAGGCTGACGGTACAAGAGACCCAGTACTTC. This codes for CAGSESRLTVQETQYF.

The chain couples TRBV11-2 to TRBJ1-5, with D possibly matching TRBD1 (5 bases). Germline CDR1 and CDR2: SGHAT and FQNNGV. This CDR3 has 13 amino acids. Trimming cost V 1 base and J 7 bases, with 8 bases left between them. The CDR3 nucleotides read TGTGCCAGCAGCTTAGGGAGGGGCCAGCCCCAGCATTTT. This encodes CASSLGRGQPQHF.

This clonotype was seen just once. As the CDR3 is not closed by the conserved phenylalanine or tryptophan, this likely results from a read error. The V call is TRBV6-6, the J call TRBJ2-7; D is unclear. This CDR3 has 14 residues. Germline V gene sequence: CDR1 MNHNY, CDR2 SVGAGI (reference sequence). CDR3: CARSYRTDSYEQYL. CDR3 coding DNA: TGTGCCAGAAGTTACCGAACGGACTCCTACGAGCAGTACTTA.

J is TRBJ1-1 and V is TRBV18, with D hard to call. This CDR3 is 16 amino acids long. V lost 0 bases and J lost 3, with 14 bases in between. Germline V gene sequence: CDR1 KGHSH, CDR2 LQKENI. The CDR3 nucleotides read TGTGCCAGCTCACCACCGGCACGGATAATGGACACTGAAGCTTTCTTT. This codes for CASSPPARIMDTEAFF.

The chain joins TRBV12-3 or TRBV12-4 to TRBJ2-3, with 14 bases matching TRBD2. After removal of 3 bases from V and 6 bases from J, the junction contained 14 bases not matched to a gene. The CDR3 runs to 19 residues. CDR3 sequence: CASSFSPPGTSGSSDTQYF. As DNA, the CDR3 is TGTGCCAGCAGTTTCAGTCCTCCCGGGACTAGCGGGAGTAGTGATACGCAGTATTTT.

Many counts were recorded for this clonotype. The chain carries TRBV5-6 and TRBJ2-7, with D hard to call. The CDR3 consists of 13 residues. V was shortened by 4 bases and J by 4 bases, with 12 bases between the two germline ends. The germline CDR1 and CDR2 sequences are SGHDT and YYEEEE. The CDR3 spells CASSPLGEYEQYF. The CDR3 nucleotides are TGTGCCAGCAGCCCCCTTGGTGAATACGAGCAGTACTTC.

Turning to this clonotype: The CDR3 ends on some other residue instead of the conserved phenylalanine or tryptophan, so this is likely a read error. The chain has TRBV11-1 and TRBJ2-7, with no clear D. From germline, CDR1 is SGHAT and CDR2 FQDESV (reference sequence). This CDR3 comprises 14 residues. In nucleotides, the CDR3 is TGTGTCTGCAGCTTTCCCGGCGGAGCCTACGAGCAGTACATC. Amino acids: CVCSFPGGAYEQYI.

This clonotype was counted a single time. The chain joins TRBV6-2 or TRBV6-3 to TRBJ2-1; D might be TRBD1 (5 bases). Between the trimmed V and J ends, which lost 5 bases and 14 bases, there was a span of 22 bases. Germline V gene data show CDR1 as MNHEY and CDR2 as SVGEGT. The CDR3 runs 14 residues. The CDR3 DNA reads as TGTGCCAGCAGTCAACTTCAGACAGCATCTGGGAAGTTCTTC. Translating gives CASSQLQTASGKFF.

The chain couples TRBV25-1 to TRBJ1-3; D is perhaps TRBD1 (5 bases). The CDR3 runs to 14 residues. Germline CDR1 reads MGHDK; CDR2 reads SYGVNS. Trimming took off 9 bases at V and 2 bases at J, with 14 bases between the two ends. CDR3 amino acids: CASIPGGAGNTIYF. The CDR3, as DNA: TGTGCCAGTATTCCTGGGGGAGCTGGAAACACCATATATTTT.

Points on this clonotype: Mismatch with germline at one junction end may stem from a read error. This chain joins TRBV6-2 or TRBV6-3 and TRBJ2-5; D is unclear. This CDR3 has 15 residues. Germline CDR1 is MNHEY and CDR2 is SVGEGT. In DNA form, the CDR3 reads TGTGCCAGCAGTTACTCGGAAGGCGATGGCGAGACCCAGCACTTC. Its protein is CASSYSEGDGETQHF.

Comments on this clonotype: With a much larger clone just one base away, this may be a read error. The V and J genes are TRBV20-1 and TRBJ2-5; TRBD1 matches at 7 bases. Germline loops: CDR1 DFQATT, CDR2 SNEGSKA (reference sequence). The CDR3 spans 15 residues. This chain's CDR3 is CNASAGTDGRETQYF. CDR3 nucleotides: TGCAATGCTAGTGCCGGGACAGACGGTCGAGAGACCCAGTACTTC.

The chain carries TRBV5-1 and TRBJ2-7; D not certain. The germline CDR1 and CDR2 sequences are SGHRS and YFSETQ. This CDR3 is 13 amino acids long. Trimming removed 2 bases at V and 3 bases at J, with 9 bases between. Written as DNA, the CDR3 is TGCGCCAGCAGCTTCATACTTGACTACGAGCAGTACTTC. Protein sequence: CASSFILDYEQYF.

To note about this clonotype: One end of the junction does not line up with germline, which may come from a read error. The CDR3 loop is CACSRDYLYEQFF. The CDR3 region has the DNA TGTGCCTGCAGCCGGGACTACCTCTACGAGCAGTTCTTC. This rearrangement joins TRBV11-1 to TRBJ2-1, with 7 bases lining up with TRBD2. Per germline, CDR1 SGHAT and CDR2 FQDESV (reference sequence). The CDR3 has 13 residues.

Concerning this clonotype itself: No conserved phenylalanine or tryptophan ends this CDR3, so it is likely a read error. This chain joins TRBV6-2 or TRBV6-3 and TRBJ1-2; D unresolved. The germline gives CDR1 MNHEY, CDR2 SVGEGT. CDR3 length: 13 residues. V was cut by 6 bases and J by 2 bases, with 10 bases left in between. The CDR3 coding sequence is TGTGCCAGCAGATCGGACGGGAACTATGGCTACACCTAC. Translation gives CASRSDGNYGYTY.

This clonotype was seen at least ten times. The rearrangement uses TRBV20-1 and TRBJ1-1, with D tentatively TRBD1 (5 bases). V lost 6 bases to trimming and J lost 3 bases, with 14 bases between them. The CDR3 sequence is 13 residues long. The germline CDR1 and CDR2 sequences are DFQATT and SNEGSKA (reference sequence). Here the CDR3 DNA reads TGCAGTGCCGGAGGCAGCAGGGACACTGAAGCTTTCTTT. The encoded protein is CSAGGSRDTEAFF.

As for this clonotype: A much larger clone lies a single base off, so this may be a read error. Lacking the conserved final phenylalanine or tryptophan, this CDR3 likely reflects a read error. The gene calls are TRBV20-1 and TRBJ1-5; 7 bases fit TRBD1. The CDR3 totals 14 residues. V lost 6 bases, J lost 0 bases, and 5 bases stayed unmatched. Germline V CDR1 and CDR2: DFQATT, SNEGSKA (reference sequence). As DNA, the CDR3 is TGCAGTGCAAACAGGGGAGATAGCAATCAGCCCCAGCATCTT. Its translation is CSANRGDSNQPQHL.

About this clonotype itself: No conserved phenylalanine or tryptophan ends this CDR3, so it is likely a read error. The rearrangement joins TRBV4-3 to TRBJ2-1; D perhaps matches TRBD1 (6 bases). The CDR3 extends over 13 amino acids. From germline, CDR1 is LGHNA and CDR2 YSLEER. Trimming removed 3 bases at V and 8 bases at J, with 11 bases between. CDR3 coding DNA: TGCGCCAGCAGCCACCAGGACAGCTATGAGCAGTTCTTA. It translates to CASSHQDSYEQFL.

As regards this clonotype: This CDR3 is missing its conserved last phenylalanine or tryptophan, likely due to a read error. V is TRBV11-2 and J is TRBJ2-1; perhaps TRBD2 as D (6 bases). Germline V gene lookup returns CDR1 SGHAT and CDR2 FQNNGV. V was clipped by 3 bases and J by 10 bases, with 25 bases between them. The CDR3 has 17 amino acids. DNA of the CDR3: TGTGCCAGCAGCTTGGTGGGGGGACTGCCTTACCGAGGGGAGCAGTTCTTA. Protein product: CASSLVGGLPYRGEQFL.